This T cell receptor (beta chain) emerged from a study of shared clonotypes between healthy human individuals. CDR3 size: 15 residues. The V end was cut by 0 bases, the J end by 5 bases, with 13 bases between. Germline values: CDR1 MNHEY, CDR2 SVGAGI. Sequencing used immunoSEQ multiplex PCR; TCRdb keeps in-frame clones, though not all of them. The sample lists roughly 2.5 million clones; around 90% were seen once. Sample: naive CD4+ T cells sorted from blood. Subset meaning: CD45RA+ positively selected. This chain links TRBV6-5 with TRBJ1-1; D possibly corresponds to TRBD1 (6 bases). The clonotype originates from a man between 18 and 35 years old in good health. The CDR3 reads CASSYSSGANTEAFF. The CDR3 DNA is TGTGCCAGCAGTTACTCGTCGGGGGCAAATACTGAAGCTTTCTTT.